Listed below are T cell receptor beta chains from one sample, sequenced in a study of T cells in localized non-small cell lung cancer. Some clones are missing from TCRdb's copy, which holds only in-frame ones; the method was immunoSEQ multiplex PCR. The table includes roughly 48,000 clones, 60% to 80% detected once. The source was peripheral blood, collected before any cancer treatment. These receptors all stem from a man between 40 and 70 years old with stage I squamous cell lung carcinoma. Both conserved end residues are part of each CDR3. The D gene is left open where the match is weak. Size is omitted from some rows. Given values are once, few, many or a class for expanded clones.

>NA|TRBV28|few|TRBJ2-7
CASSLGGGGLYEQYF
TGTGCCAGCAGTTTAGGCGGCGGGGGCCTCTACGAGCAGTACTTC
>NA|TRBV5-4|NA|TRBJ1-1
CASSLAANTEAFF
TGTGCCAGCAGCTTGGCAGCGAACACTGAAGCTTTCTTT
>TRBD1|TRBV9|few|TRBJ2-2
CASSPHQGENTGELFF
TGTGCCAGCAGCCCGCACCAGGGGGAAAACACCGGGGAGCTGTTTTTT
>TRBD1|TRBV5-1|NA|TRBJ1-3
CASSWTGDENTIYF
TGCGCCAGCAGCTGGACAGGGGACGAAAACACCATATATTTT
>NA|TRBV2|few|TRBJ1-2
CASSETGQRYGYTF
TGTGCCAGCAGTGAGACCGGACAGCGCTATGGCTACACCTTC
>TRBD1|TRBV12-5|NA|TRBJ2-1
CASAKQGALDEQFF
TGTGCTAGTGCCAAGCAGGGGGCATTGGATGAGCAGTTCTTC
>TRBD2|TRBV14|NA|TRBJ2-1
CASSPLGLAGEQQFF
TGTGCCAGCAGCCCCCTCGGACTAGCGGGGGAGCAGCAGTTCTTC
>NA|TRBV5-5|once|TRBJ2-7
CASSLEVSRREQYF
TGTGCCAGCAGCTTGGAGGTCAGCCGAAGGGAGCAGTACTTC
>NA|TRBV5-6|NA|TRBJ2-1
CASSWAVRGLSYNEQFF
TGTGCCAGCAGCTGGGCAGTTCGGGGTCTCTCCTACAATGAGCAGTTCTTC
>NA|TRBV19|NA|TRBJ1-6
CASSLGFNSPLHF
TGTGCCAGTAGTCTGGGGTTTAATTCACCCCTCCACTTT
>NA|TRBV27|NA|TRBJ1-1
CASSSADNTEAFF
TGTGCCAGCAGTTCCGCAGATAACACTGAAGCTTTCTTT
>NA|TRBV5-4|NA|TRBJ1-2
CASSLARGSNYGYTF
TGTGCCAGCAGCTTGGCCAGAGGGAGTAACTATGGCTACACCTTC
>NA|TRBV12-2|once|TRBJ1-1
CASRLVGKWSTEAFF
TGTGCAAGTCGCTTAGTAGGCAAATGGAGCACTGAAGCTTTCTTT
>NA|TRBV5-5|NA|TRBJ1-1
CASSPLRLNTEAFF
TGTGCCAGCAGCCCCCTTAGGCTGAACACTGAAGCTTTCTTT
>NA|TRBV7-9|few|TRBJ1-2
CASSLVEGDGYTF
TGTGCCAGCAGCTTAGTGGAAGGGGACGGCTACACCTTC
>TRBD2|TRBV11-2|NA|TRBJ2-7
CASSLGGLAYEQYF
TGTGCCAGCAGCTTAGGGGGACTAGCCTACGAGCAGTACTTC
>TRBD1|TRBV5-1|NA|TRBJ1-5
CASSLGAGGQPQHF
TGCGCCAGCAGCTTGGGGGCAGGGGGCCAGCCCCAGCATTTT
>TRBD2|TRBV5-6|NA|TRBJ2-7
CASSSFTGTKGYEQYF
TGTGCCAGCAGCTCATTCACCGGGACTAAGGGCTACGAGCAGTACTTC